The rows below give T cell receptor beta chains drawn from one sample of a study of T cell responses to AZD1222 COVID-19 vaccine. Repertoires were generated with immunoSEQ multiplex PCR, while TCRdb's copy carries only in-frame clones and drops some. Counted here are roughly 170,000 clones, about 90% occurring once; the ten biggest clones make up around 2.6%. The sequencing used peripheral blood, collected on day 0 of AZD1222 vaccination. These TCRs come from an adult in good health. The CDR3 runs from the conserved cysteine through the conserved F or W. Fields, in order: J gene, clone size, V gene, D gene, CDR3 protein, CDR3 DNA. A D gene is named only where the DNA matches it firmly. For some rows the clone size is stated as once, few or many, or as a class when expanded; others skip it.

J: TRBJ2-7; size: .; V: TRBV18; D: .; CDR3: CASSPPGIASSYEQYF; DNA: TGTGCCAGCTCACCACCGGGAATAGCCAGCTCCTACGAGCAGTACTTC
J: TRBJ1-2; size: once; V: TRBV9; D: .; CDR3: CASSVDPGMSGYTF; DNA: TGTGCCAGCAGCGTAGATCCGGGGATGAGTGGCTACACCTTC
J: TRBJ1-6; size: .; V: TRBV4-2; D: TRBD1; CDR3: CASSPHQGDSNSPLHF; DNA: TGTGCCAGCAGCCCCCATCAGGGGGATTCTAATTCACCCCTCCACTTT
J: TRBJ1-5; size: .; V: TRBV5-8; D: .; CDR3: CASSLALASNQPQHF; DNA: TGTGCCAGCAGCTTGGCTCTGGCTTCCAATCAGCCCCAGCATTTT
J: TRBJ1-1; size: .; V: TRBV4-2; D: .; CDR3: CASSQVNRMNTEAFF; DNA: TGTGCCAGCAGCCAAGTTAACCGTATGAACACTGAAGCTTTCTTT
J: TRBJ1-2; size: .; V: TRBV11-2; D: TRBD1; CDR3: CASSPRPGQEGGREGYTF; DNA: TGTGCCAGCAGCCCGAGGCCGGGACAGGAGGGCGGTAGGGAAGGCTACACCTTC
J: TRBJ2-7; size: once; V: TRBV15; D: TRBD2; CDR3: CATSGSSGRAHEQYF; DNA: TGTGCCACCAGCGGATCTAGCGGGAGGGCCCACGAGCAGTACTTC
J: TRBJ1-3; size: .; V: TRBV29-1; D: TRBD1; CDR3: CSVVTGGGGNTIYF; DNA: TGCAGCGTCGTAACAGGGGGCGGTGGAAACACCATATATTTT
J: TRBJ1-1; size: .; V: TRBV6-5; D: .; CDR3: CASSFLTSTEAFF; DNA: TGTGCCAGCAGTTTCCTCACGAGCACTGAAGCTTTCTTT
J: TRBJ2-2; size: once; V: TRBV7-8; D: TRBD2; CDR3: CASSLPGGRKNTGELFF; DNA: TGTGCCAGCAGCCTCCCGGGGGGTCGGAAGAACACCGGGGAGCTGTTTTTT
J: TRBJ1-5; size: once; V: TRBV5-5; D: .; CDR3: CASSPGQISNQPQHF; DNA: TGTGCCAGCAGCCCAGGACAGATTAGCAATCAGCCCCAGCATTTT
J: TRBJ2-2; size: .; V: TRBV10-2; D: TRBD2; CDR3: CASTIRSAGVPGELFF; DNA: TGCGCCAGCACGATCCGATCAGCGGGAGTGCCCGGGGAGCTGTTTTTT
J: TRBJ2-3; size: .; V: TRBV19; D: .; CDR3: CASSIVGGSTDTQYF; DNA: TGTGCCAGTAGTATCGTGGGTGGGAGCACAGATACGCAGTATTTT
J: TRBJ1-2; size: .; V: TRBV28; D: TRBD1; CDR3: CASSVQGRYGYTF; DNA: TGTGCCAGCAGCGTACAGGGGAGGTATGGCTACACCTTC
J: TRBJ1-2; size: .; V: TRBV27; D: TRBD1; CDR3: CASRPQGGNYGYTF; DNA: TGTGCCAGCAGACCACAGGGGGGGAACTATGGCTACACCTTC
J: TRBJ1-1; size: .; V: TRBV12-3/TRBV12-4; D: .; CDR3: CASSRESEAFF; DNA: TGTGCCAGCAGTAGGGAGTCTGAAGCTTTCTTT
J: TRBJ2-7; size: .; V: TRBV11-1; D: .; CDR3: CASSYMGQPHEQYF; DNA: TGTGCCAGCAGCTACATGGGACAACCCCACGAGCAGTACTTC
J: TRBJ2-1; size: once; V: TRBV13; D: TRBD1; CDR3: CASSGGGQGRNEQFF; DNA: TGTGCCAGCAGCGGAGGAGGACAGGGCCGAAATGAGCAGTTCTTC
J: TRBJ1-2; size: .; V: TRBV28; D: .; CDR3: CASSPAQGYGYTF; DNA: TGTGCCAGCAGTCCGGCACAGGGTTATGGCTACACCTTC
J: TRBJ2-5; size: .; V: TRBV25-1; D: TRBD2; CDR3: CASSGPPDGRVETQYF; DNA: TGTGCCAGCAGTGGCCCTCCTGACGGGAGGGTCGAGACCCAGTACTTC
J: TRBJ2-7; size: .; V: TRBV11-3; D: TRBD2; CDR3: CASSLGSGSLYEQYF; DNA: TGTGCCAGCAGCTTAGGTAGCGGGAGCCTCTACGAGCAGTACTTC
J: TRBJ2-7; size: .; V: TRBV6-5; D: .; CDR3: CASSYWPTNSYEQYF; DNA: TGTGCCAGCAGTTATTGGCCGACGAACTCCTACGAGCAGTACTTC
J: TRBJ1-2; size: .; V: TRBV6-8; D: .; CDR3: CASSSNMGGEDYGYTF; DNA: TGTGCCAGCAGTTCTAATATGGGGGGCGAGGACTATGGCTACACCTTC
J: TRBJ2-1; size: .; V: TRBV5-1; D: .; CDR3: CASSLASSYNEQFF; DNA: TGCGCCAGCAGCTTGGCGAGCTCCTACAATGAGCAGTTCTTC
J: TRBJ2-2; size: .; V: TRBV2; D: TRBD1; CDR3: CAISPIRDRGPLSALFF; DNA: TGTGCCATCTCCCCCATCCGGGACAGGGGGCCACTTTCAGCGCTGTTTTTT
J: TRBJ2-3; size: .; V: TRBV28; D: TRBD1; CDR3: CASSRADRGTDTQYF; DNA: TGTGCCAGCAGCCGCGCCGACAGGGGCACAGATACGCAGTATTTT
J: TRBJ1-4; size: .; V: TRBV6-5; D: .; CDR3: CASSYGADEKLFF; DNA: TGTGCCAGCAGTTACGGGGCGGATGAAAAACTGTTTTTT
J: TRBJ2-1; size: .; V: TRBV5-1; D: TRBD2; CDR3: CASSRLAGGTDEQFF; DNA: TGCGCCAGCAGTCGACTAGCGGGAGGTACGGATGAGCAGTTCTTC
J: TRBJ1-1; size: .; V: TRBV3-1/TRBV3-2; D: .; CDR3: CASSQAGRGETEAFF; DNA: TGTGCCAGCAGCCAAGCCGGCAGGGGAGAGACTGAAGCTTTCTTT
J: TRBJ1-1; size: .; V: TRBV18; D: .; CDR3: CASSQNRDGTEAFF; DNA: TGTGCCAGCTCACAAAACAGGGATGGTACTGAAGCTTTCTTT
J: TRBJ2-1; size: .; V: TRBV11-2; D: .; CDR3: CASSLDQGRAHNEQFF; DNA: TGTGCCAGCAGCTTAGATCAAGGGCGGGCGCACAATGAGCAGTTCTTC
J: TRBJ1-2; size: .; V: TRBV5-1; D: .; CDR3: CASNLERGIGGYTF; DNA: TGCGCCAGCAACTTGGAGCGGGGGATAGGTGGCTACACCTTC
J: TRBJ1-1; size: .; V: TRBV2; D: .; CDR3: CASSGRGGMNTEAFF; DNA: TGTGCCAGCAGTGGGAGGGGTGGCATGAACACTGAAGCTTTCTTT
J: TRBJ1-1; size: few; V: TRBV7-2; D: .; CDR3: CASSLTTGGQTFF; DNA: TGTGCCAGCAGCCTTACGACCGGGGGCCAGACTTTCTTT
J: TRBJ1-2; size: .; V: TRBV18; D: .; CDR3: CASSPPGGAAYGYTF; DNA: TGTGCCAGCTCACCACCCGGAGGGGCGGCCTATGGCTACACCTTC
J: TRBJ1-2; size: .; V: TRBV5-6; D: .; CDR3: CASSSNGRPWSYTF; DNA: TGTGCCAGCAGCAGTAACGGACGGCCATGGAGCTACACCTTC
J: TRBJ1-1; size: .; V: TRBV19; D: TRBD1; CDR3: CASSTTGKPNTEAFF; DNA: TGTGCCAGTAGTACGACAGGGAAACCGAACACTGAAGCTTTCTTT